This TCR beta chain was sequenced during a study of T cells after yellow fever vaccination. About the research overall: Some fractions had low cell numbers, and these were prepared with SMART-Seq v4 Ultra Low Input.

Study-level results: Weaker overall, the secondary response nonetheless peaked faster (day 5 versus 15). Repertoires obtained by FACS sorting could include abundant clonotypes that entered as contaminants from the bulk population.

CDR1 is MNHNS, CDR2 SASEGT, per germline. The length of the CDR3 is 12 residues. V was clipped by 4 bases and J by 7 bases, with 10 bases between them. This clonotype has at least ten counts. Antigen specificity is unknown. One entry per CDR3 protein results from TCRdb running MiXCR on the 5' RACE reads. The sample shows 250,000 to 400,000 distinct CDR3 sequences, around 4.5% of them seen only once. This sequence joins TRBV6-1 and TRBJ1-2, with D possibly matching TRBD1 (5 bases). The sequences come from PBMCs, collected 15 days after the yellow fever booster vaccination. This TCR was sampled from a man aged 18 to 29 who received the YFV17D yellow fever vaccine. CDR3 nucleotide sequence: TGTGCCAGCAGTGGGGGGTCAGGTGGCTACACCTTC. Its protein product is CASSGGSGGYTF.